A selection of T cell receptor beta chains follows, all from one sample in a study of CD8 T cells in ankylosing spondylitis. TCRdb re-derived calls from the 5' RACE reads in MiXCR, one entry per CDR3 protein. The sample contains a few hundred thousand distinct CDR3 sequences, 15% to 20% of which appear only once. The sequenced material came from blood, either unsorted or a sorted T cell fraction (not recorded which). Receptor source: a male donor with ankylosing spondylitis. The CDR3 runs from the conserved cysteine through the conserved F or W. A D gene is named only where the DNA matches it firmly. Clone size is stated in some rows and not others, as once, few, many or a class when expanded.

V	J	D	size	CDR3	DNA
TRBV2	TRBJ2-7	TRBD2	few	CASPGGGGNEQYF	TGTGCCAGCCCAGGCGGGGGGGGCAACGAGCAGTACTTC
TRBV29-1	TRBJ2-5	TRBD2	.	CSVEVAGGMETQYF	TGCAGCGTTGAAGTAGCGGGAGGAATGGAGACCCAGTACTTC
TRBV3-1	TRBJ2-2	.	.	CASSQEGERPGELFF	TGTGCCAGCAGCCAAGAGGGGGAGCGGCCCGGGGAGCTGTTTTTT
TRBV7-9	TRBJ2-1	TRBD2	.	CASSSPGSGDYNEQFF	TGTGCCAGCAGCAGCCCAGGTAGCGGGGATTACAATGAGCAGTTCTTC
TRBV6-5	TRBJ1-5	.	few	CASSYMVNQPQHF	TGTGCCAGCAGTTATATGGTAAATCAGCCCCAGCATTTT
TRBV15	TRBJ2-5	TRBD2	.	CATSLSGGRGETQYF	TGTGCCACCAGCCTTAGCGGGGGAAGGGGGGAGACCCAGTACTTC
TRBV29-1	TRBJ2-7	TRBD1	.	CSAQRTGGFYEQYF	TGCAGCGCCCAAAGGACAGGGGGCTTCTACGAGCAGTACTTC
TRBV12-3/TRBV12-4	TRBJ2-2	.	many	CASSLALGDTGELFF	TGTGCCAGCAGTTTAGCGCTCGGGGACACCGGGGAGCTGTTTTTT
TRBV27	TRBJ1-5	.	.	CASRPGVSNQPQHF	TGTGCCAGCAGACCAGGGGTTAGCAATCAGCCCCAGCATTTT
TRBV7-9	TRBJ2-7	TRBD2	few	CASSVRGGAGEAHEQYF	TGTGCCAGCAGCGTTAGAGGGGGAGCGGGAGAAGCCCACGAGCAGTACTTC
TRBV2	TRBJ2-1	TRBD2	.	CASMGGSSYNEQFF	TGTGCCAGCATGGGCGGGAGCTCCTACAATGAGCAGTTCTTC
TRBV19	TRBJ2-3	.	.	CASIDKGSTDTQYF	TGTGCCAGTATCGACAAGGGTAGCACAGATACGCAGTATTTT
TRBV10-3	TRBJ2-7	.	many	CAISEGLSSYEQYF	TGTGCCATCAGTGAAGGACTCTCATCCTACGAGCAGTACTTC
TRBV20-1	TRBJ2-1	.	.	CSAIRDSSSYNEQFF	TGCAGTGCTATTCGGGACTCAAGCTCCTACAATGAGCAGTTCTTC
TRBV14	TRBJ2-2	.	.	CASGVAAGELFF	TGTGCCAGCGGCGTGGCGGCCGGGGAGCTGTTTTTT
TRBV30	TRBJ2-1	TRBD1	.	CAWSWGQGYNEQFF	TGTGCCTGGAGTTGGGGACAGGGCTACAATGAGCAGTTCTTC
TRBV6-2/TRBV6-3	TRBJ2-7	.	.	CASSYSRLASYEQYF	TGTGCCAGCAGTTACTCGAGGCTAGCATCCTACGAGCAGTACTTC
TRBV30	TRBJ2-2	TRBD2	.	CACPTGRVTGELFF	TGTGCCTGCCCTACGGGGAGGGTTACCGGGGAGCTGTTTTTT
TRBV4-1	TRBJ2-2	.	few	CASSQAGAGGPGELFF	TGCGCCAGCAGCCAAGCGGGGGCAGGGGGTCCCGGGGAGCTGTTTTTT
TRBV11-1	TRBJ2-4	TRBD2	few	CASSSGTSGFIAKNIQYF	TGTGCCAGCAGCTCCGGGACTAGCGGGTTTATAGCCAAAAACATTCAGTACTTC
TRBV29-1	TRBJ2-7	TRBD1	.	CSVDGQGMDEQYF	TGCAGCGTTGACGGACAGGGAATGGACGAGCAGTACTTC
TRBV20-1	TRBJ2-7	TRBD1	.	CSGRDRPYEQYF	TGCAGTGGCCGGGACAGACCCTACGAGCAGTACTTC
TRBV29-1	TRBJ1-3	.	few	CSVAKGSGNTIYF	TGCAGCGTTGCGAAGGGCTCTGGAAACACCATATATTTT
TRBV29-1	TRBJ2-3	TRBD1	many	CSVEEDWTGGTDTQYF	TGCAGCGTTGAAGAGGATTGGACAGGGGGTACAGATACGCAGTATTTT
TRBV2	TRBJ1-2	.	few	CASSEAGGSWGYTF	TGTGCCAGCAGTGAAGCGGGTGGCAGTTGGGGCTACACCTTC
TRBV10-3	TRBJ2-7	TRBD2	.	CAISPTSGAGGEQYF	TGTGCCATCAGTCCGACTAGCGGGGCTGGTGGCGAGCAGTACTTC
TRBV12-3/TRBV12-4	TRBJ2-5	TRBD1	.	CASRPTIDRAPNIQETQYF	TGTGCCAGCAGACCTACTATCGACAGGGCCCCAAATATCCAAGAGACCCAGTACTTC
TRBV27	TRBJ2-5	TRBD2	few	CASSFLASGKYQETQYF	TGTGCCAGCAGTTTTCTGGCTAGCGGGAAATACCAAGAGACCCAGTACTTC
TRBV7-9	TRBJ2-1	.	.	CASSLAGTQNEQFF	TGTGCCAGCAGCTTAGCGGGGACCCAGAATGAGCAGTTCTTC
TRBV11-1	TRBJ2-7	.	many	CASSFGGAYEQYF	TGTGCCAGCAGCTTCGGGGGAGCCTACGAGCAGTACTTC
TRBV4-2	TRBJ2-7	.	many	CASSQDRGTYEQYF	TGTGCCAGCAGCCAAGATCGAGGGACCTACGAGCAGTACTTC
TRBV5-5	TRBJ1-1	.	.	CASSLLGGVNTEAFF	TGTGCCAGCAGCCTCCTCGGGGGGGTGAACACTGAAGCTTTCTTT
TRBV6-5	TRBJ2-2	TRBD1	.	CASSYELTGGAFGELFF	TGTGCCAGCAGTTACGAATTGACAGGGGGCGCATTCGGGGAGCTGTTTTTT
TRBV29-1	TRBJ1-3	TRBD1	few	CSVDGTDADGNTIYF	TGCAGCGTCGATGGGACAGACGCCGATGGAAACACCATATATTTT
TRBV7-9	TRBJ1-1	TRBD1	once	CASSFPGQGITEAFF	TGTGCCAGCAGCTTTCCGGGACAGGGAATCACTGAAGCTTTCTTT
TRBV29-1	TRBJ2-7	.	many	CSVREGISYEQYF	TGCAGCGTTCGAGAGGGAATCTCCTACGAGCAGTACTTC
TRBV30	TRBJ2-2	.	.	CAWARQNTGELFF	TGTGCCTGGGCCAGACAGAACACCGGGGAGCTGTTTTTT
TRBV7-8	TRBJ2-6	.	many	CASSITQGPANVLTF	TGTGCCAGCAGCATAACACAGGGCCCGGCCAACGTCCTGACTTTC
TRBV20-1	TRBJ2-2	.	few	CSARDQGGSEDIGELFF	TGCAGTGCTAGAGATCAGGGGGGAAGTGAAGATATCGGGGAGCTGTTTTTT
TRBV27	TRBJ2-2	.	many	CASSLFPGELFF	TGTGCCAGCAGTTTATTTCCCGGGGAGCTGTTTTTT
TRBV2	TRBJ2-5	.	.	CATDGGNQETQYF	TGTGCCACCGATGGAGGGAACCAAGAGACCCAGTACTTC
TRBV7-2	TRBJ2-5	TRBD2	.	CASRGLAGGVQETQYF	TGTGCCAGCAGAGGACTAGCGGGGGGGGTACAAGAGACCCAGTACTTC
TRBV20-1	TRBJ1-2	TRBD1	many	CSASGADRVGFGYTF	TGCAGTGCTAGTGGGGCTGACAGGGTTGGGTTTGGCTACACCTTC
TRBV11-2	TRBJ2-1	TRBD2	.	CASSLNLGLASYNEQFF	TGTGCCAGCAGCTTAAATCTGGGACTAGCTAGCTACAATGAGCAGTTCTTC
TRBV6-5	TRBJ2-7	TRBD1	.	CASSYSRDRGFYEQYF	TGTGCCAGCAGTTACTCGAGGGACAGGGGTTTTTACGAGCAGTACTTC
TRBV12-3/TRBV12-4	TRBJ1-5	TRBD1	.	CASRLGQGVQPQHF	TGTGCCAGCAGGTTAGGACAGGGGGTTCAGCCCCAGCATTTT
TRBV3-1	TRBJ1-1	.	.	CASSQFTEAFF	TGTGCCAGCAGCCAATTCACTGAAGCTTTCTTT
TRBV4-1	TRBJ1-5	.	few	CASSQDRPGADYQPQHF	TGCGCCAGCAGCCAAGATCGCCCAGGGGCAGATTATCAGCCCCAGCATTTT
TRBV7-8	TRBJ2-5	.	.	CASSFHRDSETQYF	TGTGCCAGCAGCTTTCACAGGGATTCGGAGACCCAGTACTTC
TRBV28	TRBJ2-5	TRBD1	.	CASSLGFGQGAGETQYF	TGTGCCAGCAGTTTGGGATTTGGACAGGGGGCAGGGGAGACCCAGTACTTC
TRBV20-1	TRBJ2-1	.	.	CSASNRDKASYNEQFF	TGCAGTGCTAGCAACCGGGACAAAGCCTCCTACAATGAGCAGTTCTTC
TRBV13	TRBJ2-7	TRBD2	few	CASSLFAGGASYEQYF	TGTGCCAGCAGCTTGTTCGCGGGGGGGGCCTCCTACGAGCAGTACTTC
TRBV6-5	TRBJ1-1	.	.	CASSSDAGWYAEAFF	TGTGCCAGCAGTTCGGATGCGGGGTGGTACGCTGAAGCTTTCTTT